Below are 24 T cell receptor beta chains sequenced from a single sample in a study of cytomegalovirus exposure and HLA in healthy donors. The assay was immunoSEQ multiplex PCR, and TCRdb's table has in-frame clones only and misses some. Of 220,000 or so clones listed, approximately 80% are singletons. Source material: PBMCs. All receptors derive from a woman in her 30s in good health and CMV-seropositive.

The CDR3 DNA sequence: TGCGCCAGCAGCTTAGGCTGGGGCTACACAGATACGCAGTATTTT. This gives the protein CASSLGWGYTDTQYF. The gene calls are TRBV5-1 and TRBJ2-3, with D maybe TRBD1 (5 bases). CDR3 length: 15 amino acids. CDR1 SGHRS and CDR2 YFSETQ come from the germline V gene. V gave up 2 bases and J gave up 2 bases, with 12 bases separating them.

Comment on this clone: A much larger clone differs by one base, so this may be a read error. The genes are TRBV7-2 and TRBJ1-1; D uncertain. In germline, CDR1 is SGHTA, CDR2 FQGNSA. V lost 2 bases and J lost 3, with 4 bases in between. This CDR3 has 12 residues. The CDR3 bases are TGTGCCAGCAGCTTAAGGGACACTGAAGCTTTCTTT. It specifies CASSLRDTEAFF.

The V call is TRBV6-1, the J call TRBJ2-1, with D possibly TRBD1 on 5 matching bases. The V and J ends lost 4 bases and 6 bases respectively, with 10 bases between them. Germline V gene data show CDR1 as MNHNS and CDR2 as SASEGT. CDR3 length: 13 residues. The CDR3 sequence is CASSGSRVNEQFF. DNA of the CDR3: TGTGCCAGCAGTGGATCCAGGGTCAATGAGCAGTTCTTC.

The rearrangement uses TRBV7-6 and TRBJ2-1; TRBD2 matches 9 bases. J lost 9 bases, V lost 3 bases, and 9 bases had no gene match. Germline CDR1 is SGHVS and CDR2 is FNYEAQ. This CDR3 spans 15 amino acids. The CDR3: CASSFSGSVVGEQFF. CDR3 nucleotides: TGTGCCAGCAGCTTTAGCGGGAGTGTCGTCGGTGAGCAGTTCTTC. The whole variable domain, filled in from reference TRBV7-6 and TRBJ2-1, reads GAGVSQSPRYKVTKRGQDVALRCDPISGHVSLYWYRQALGQGPEFLTYFNYEAQQDKSGLPNDRFSAERPEGSISTLTIQRTEQRDSAMYRCASSFSGSVVGEQFFGPGTRLTVL.

The chain uses TRBV28 and TRBJ2-3, with a possible D match to TRBD2 (6 bases). The CDR3 spans 14 residues. From germline, CDR1 is MDHEN and CDR2 SYDVKM. Trimming shortened V by 8 bases and J by 2 bases, and 14 bases separated the two germline ends. Written as DNA, the CDR3 is TGTGCCAGCGTACGACGGGGGTACACAGATACGCAGTATTTT. Translation: CASVRRGYTDTQYF.

The chain recombines TRBV2 with TRBJ2-6, with D hard to call. Germline values: CDR1 SNHLY, CDR2 FYNNEI. The length of the CDR3 is 15 residues. V was cut by 0 bases and J by 3 bases, with 6 bases left in between. CDR3: CASSEASGGANVLTF. CDR3 bases: TGTGCCAGCAGTGAAGCGTCTGGTGGGGCCAACGTCCTGACTTTC.

The genes are TRBV25-1 and TRBJ1-5; perhaps TRBD1 as D (6 bases). This CDR3 has 16 residues. Per germline, CDR1 MGHDK and CDR2 SYGVNS. Between the trimmed V and J ends, which lost 5 bases and 2 bases, there was a span of 16 bases. The CDR3 sequence is CASSRGGGAGNQPQHF. CDR3 coding DNA: TGTGCCAGCAGTAGAGGCGGGGGGGCAGGCAATCAGCCCCAGCATTTT.

V is TRBV5-4 and J is TRBJ2-1; 11 bases are a match to TRBD2. CDR3 size: 15 residues. The germline gives CDR1 SGHNT, CDR2 YYREEE (reference sequence). J lost 10 bases, V lost 4 bases, and 10 bases had no gene match. Here the CDR3 reads CASSKGLAEAVEQFF. As DNA, the CDR3 is TGTGCCAGCAGCAAGGGACTAGCGGAGGCGGTGGAGCAGTTCTTC.

This chain's CDR3 is CASSRTTPFTEAFF. CDR3 DNA sequence: TGTGCCAGCAGCAGGACCACACCATTTACTGAAGCTTTCTTT. The genes are TRBV7-6 and TRBJ1-1; no clear D gene. The germline gives CDR1 SGHVS, CDR2 FNYEAQ. The CDR3 runs 14 residues. V was clipped by 5 bases and J by 5 bases, with 15 bases between them.

The chain links TRBV30 to TRBJ2-7, with no clear D. The germline V gene has CDR1 GTSNPN and CDR2 SVGIG (reference sequence). V dropped 2 bases and J dropped 0 bases, with 17 bases sitting between them. This CDR3 contains 16 residues. The CDR3 DNA reads TGTGCCTGGAGTCCTAGGTTTAGTCGCATCTCCTACGAGCAGTACTTC. Translation: CAWSPRFSRISYEQYF.

The genes are TRBV7-9 and TRBJ2-1; 8 bases align to TRBD2. Per the germline V gene, CDR1 is SEHNR and CDR2 is FQNEAQ (reference sequence). V was clipped by 3 bases and J by 2 bases; unmatched bases: 12. CDR3 length: 18 residues. The DNA for the CDR3 is TGTGCCAGCAGCTTCCCAGCGGGGGATCACTTGGCCTACAATGAGCAGTTCTTC. The encoded protein is CASSFPAGDHLAYNEQFF.

This sequence joins TRBV5-1 and TRBJ1-2, with a possible D match to TRBD1 (5 bases). This CDR3 comprises 14 residues. CDR1 and CDR2 (germline): SGHRS, YFSETQ. V lost 1 base and J lost 4, with 11 bases in between. The CDR3 DNA sequence: TGCGCCAGCAGCTTGAGGTCCACAGGCTATGGCTACACCTTC. This translates into CASSLRSTGYGYTF.

The CDR3 sequence: CASSLASGTGTDTQYF. The DNA of the CDR3 is TGTGCCAGCAGCTTGGCGTCAGGGACGGGCACAGATACGCAGTATTTT. The chain links TRBV5-5 to TRBJ2-3; tentatively, D is TRBD1 or TRBD2 (5 bases each). The ends were cut back, 0 bases at V and 1 base at J, with 12 bases in the middle. Germline assignment: CDR1 SGHKS and CDR2 YYEKEE (reference sequence). The CDR3 runs to 16 residues.

The V call is TRBV6-1, the J call TRBJ1-1; 7 nucleotides match TRBD1. Germline V CDR1 and CDR2: MNHNS, SASEGT. The CDR3 length is 15 residues. The V segment lost 5 bases and the J segment 3 bases; nucleotides outside the gene matches: 9. CDR3 coding DNA: TGTGCCAGCAGTACCCGACAGGGTTTGGACACTGAAGCTTTCTTT. Amino acids: CASSTRQGLDTEAFF.

This clone was found a few times. The chain recombines TRBV4-2 with TRBJ1-2, with D maybe TRBD1 (5 bases). The CDR3 spans 16 residues. V gave up 2 bases and J gave up 4 bases, with 17 bases separating them. Germline CDR1 and CDR2: LGHNA and YNFKEQ. The CDR3 protein is CASSQYDGGTGYGYTF. CDR3 coding DNA: TGTGCCAGCAGCCAATACGACGGGGGGACCGGCTATGGCTACACCTTC.

The rearrangement uses TRBV5-1 and TRBJ1-1, with D uncertain. Trimming stripped 3 bases from V and 7 bases from J, with 7 bases between. Germline V gene lookup returns CDR1 SGHRS and CDR2 YFSETQ. This CDR3 spans 11 amino acids. CDR3 sequence: CASSSSGEAFF. CDR3 nucleotide sequence: TGCGCCAGCAGCTCGAGCGGTGAAGCTTTCTTT. Full variable domain (rest looked up from reference TRBV5-1 and TRBJ1-1): KAGVTQTPRYLIKTRGQQVTLSCSPISGHRSVSWYQQTPGQGLQFLFEYFSETQRNKGNFPGRFSGRQFSNSRSEMNVSTLELGDSALYLCASSSSGEAFFGQGTRLTVV.

The chain has TRBV9 and TRBJ2-5, with TRBD1 identical over 11 bases. V dropped 4 bases and J dropped 2; count of bases not matched to a gene: 4. This CDR3 comprises 15 residues. Germline loops: CDR1 SGDLS, CDR2 YYNGEE. Here the CDR3 DNA reads TGTGCCAGCAGCCCCGGGACAGGGGGGCAAGAGACCCAGTACTTC. This translates into CASSPGTGGQETQYF.

The chain combines TRBV6-5 with TRBJ1-1, with TRBD1 matching over 11 bases. V gave up 1 base and J gave up 11 bases; unmatched junction bases: 12. The germline V gene encodes CDR1 MNHEY and CDR2 SVGAGI. This CDR3 is 16 amino acids long. The CDR3 sequence is CASSYYGTGGPAGAFF. The DNA of the CDR3 is TGTGCCAGCAGTTACTACGGGACAGGGGGTCCCGCGGGGGCTTTCTTT.

The CDR3 loop is CASSWSTVPGNTIYF. The CDR3 DNA reads as TGTGCCAGCAGCTGGAGTACGGTACCTGGAAACACCATATATTTT. The chain joins TRBV5-6 to TRBJ1-3; D gene unclear. Germline V lookup: CDR1 SGHDT, CDR2 YYEEEE. Trimming stripped 3 bases from V and 2 bases from J, with 12 bases between. This CDR3 comprises 15 residues.

The chain carries TRBV7-2 and TRBJ2-1, with D uncertain. Germline V gene lookup returns CDR1 SGHTA and CDR2 FQGNSA. CDR3 length: 13 amino acids. Between the trimmed V and J ends, which lost 4 bases and 2 bases, there was a span of 6 bases. CDR3 bases: TGTGCCAGCAGCTCACGACCCTACAATGAGCAGTTCTTC. Amino acid sequence: CASSSRPYNEQFF.

This chain links TRBV27 with TRBJ2-7, with 10 bases lining up with TRBD2. From germline, CDR1 is MNHEY and CDR2 SMNVEV (reference sequence). V dropped 6 bases and J dropped 0; count of bases not matched to a gene: 2. The CDR3 is 14 amino acids. For the CDR3, the DNA is TGTGCCAGCAGAGCTAGCGGGAGCTCCTACGAGCAGTACTTC. Translated, it gives CASRASGSSYEQYF.

This chain uses TRBV19 with TRBJ2-2; D unclear. Trimming took off 5 bases at V and 0 bases at J, with 13 bases between the two ends. CDR3 size: 16 residues. Germline-derived CDR1 and CDR2 are LNHDA and SQIVND (reference sequence). The CDR3 DNA reads TGTGCCAGTAGTGCCGCCAATCTACCGAACACCGGGGAGCTGTTTTTT. As protein: CASSAANLPNTGELFF.

This clone was recorded a few times. The chain joins TRBV6-1 to TRBJ2-1; 10 bases fit TRBD2. V shed 7 bases and J 8 bases; nucleotides not matched to a gene: 11. The CDR3 is made up of 15 amino acids. Germline V gene data show CDR1 as MNHNS and CDR2 as SASEGT. CDR3 coding DNA: TGTGCCAGCACTCTAGGGGCTAGCGGGAGTCATGAGCAGTTCTTC. Translating gives CASTLGASGSHEQFF.

The chain recombines TRBV29-1 with TRBJ2-1; 8 bases are shared with TRBD1. The length of the CDR3 is 13 residues. V was pared by 8 bases and J by 3 bases, with 6 bases of the junction left unmatched. Germline V gene lookup returns CDR1 SQVTM and CDR2 ANQGSEA. The chain's CDR3 is CSSRTGIYNEQFF. CDR3 coding DNA: TGCAGCTCCCGGACAGGGATCTACAATGAGCAGTTCTTC.